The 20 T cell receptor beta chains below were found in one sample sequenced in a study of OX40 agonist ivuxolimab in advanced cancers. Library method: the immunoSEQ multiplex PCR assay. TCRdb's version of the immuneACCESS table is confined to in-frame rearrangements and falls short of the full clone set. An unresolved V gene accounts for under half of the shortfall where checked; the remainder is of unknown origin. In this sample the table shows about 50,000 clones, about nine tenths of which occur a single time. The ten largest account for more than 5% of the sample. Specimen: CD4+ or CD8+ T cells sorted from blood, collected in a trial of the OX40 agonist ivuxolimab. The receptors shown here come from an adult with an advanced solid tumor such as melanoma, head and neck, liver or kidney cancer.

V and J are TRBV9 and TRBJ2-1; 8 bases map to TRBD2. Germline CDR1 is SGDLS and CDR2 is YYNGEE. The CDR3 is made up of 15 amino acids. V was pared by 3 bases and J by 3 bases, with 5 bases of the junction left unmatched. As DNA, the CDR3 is TGTGCCAGCAGCGGATCTAGCGGGCTCTACAATGAGCAGTTCTTC. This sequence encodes CASSGSSGLYNEQFF.

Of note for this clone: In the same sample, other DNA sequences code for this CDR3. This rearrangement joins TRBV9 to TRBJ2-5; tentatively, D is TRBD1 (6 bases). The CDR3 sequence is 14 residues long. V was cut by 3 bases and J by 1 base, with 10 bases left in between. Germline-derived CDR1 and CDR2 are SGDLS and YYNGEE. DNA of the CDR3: TGTGCCAGCAGCGGATCAGGGGTCCAAGAGACCCAGTACTTC. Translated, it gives CASSGSGVQETQYF.

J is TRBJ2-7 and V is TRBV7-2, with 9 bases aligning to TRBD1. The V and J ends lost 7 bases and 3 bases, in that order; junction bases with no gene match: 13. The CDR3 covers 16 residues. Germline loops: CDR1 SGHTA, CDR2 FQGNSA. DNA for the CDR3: TGTGCCAGCAACCTACGGGCCGGGACAGGGTACTACGAGCAGTACGTC. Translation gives CASNLRAGTGYYEQYV.

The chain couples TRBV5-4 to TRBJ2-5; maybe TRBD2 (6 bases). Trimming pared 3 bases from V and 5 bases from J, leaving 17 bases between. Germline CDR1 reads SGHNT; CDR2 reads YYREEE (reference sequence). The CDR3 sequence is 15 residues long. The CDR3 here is CASSWRAGSGETQYF. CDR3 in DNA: TGTGCCAGCAGCTGGAGGGCCGGGAGCGGGGAGACCCAGTACTTC. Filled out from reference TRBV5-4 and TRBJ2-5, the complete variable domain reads ETGVTQSPTHLIKTRGQQVTLRCSSQSGHNTVSWYQQALGQGPQFIFQYYREEENGRGNFPPRFSGLQFPNYSSELNVNALELDDSALYLCASSWRAGSGETQYFGPGTRLLVL.

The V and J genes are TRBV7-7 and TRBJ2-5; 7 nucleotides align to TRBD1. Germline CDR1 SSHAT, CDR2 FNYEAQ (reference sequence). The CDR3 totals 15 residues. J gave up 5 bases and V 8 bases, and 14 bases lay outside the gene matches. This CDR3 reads CASGSRSQGMETQYF. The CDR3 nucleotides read TGTGCCAGCGGTTCAAGATCACAGGGGATGGAGACCCAGTACTTC.

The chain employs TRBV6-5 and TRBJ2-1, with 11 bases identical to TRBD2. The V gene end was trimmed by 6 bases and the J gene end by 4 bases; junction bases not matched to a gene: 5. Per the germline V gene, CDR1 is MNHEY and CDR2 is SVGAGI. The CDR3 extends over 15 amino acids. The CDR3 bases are TGTGCCAGCAGGATAGCGGGGGGGGCATACAATGAGCAGTTCTTC. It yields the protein CASRIAGGAYNEQFF.

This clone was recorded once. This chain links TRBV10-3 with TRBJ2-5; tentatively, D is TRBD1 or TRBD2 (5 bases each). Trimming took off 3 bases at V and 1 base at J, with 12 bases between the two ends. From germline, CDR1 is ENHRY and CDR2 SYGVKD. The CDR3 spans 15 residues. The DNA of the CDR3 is TGTGCCATCAGTGATTACCAGGGACGCCAAGAGACCCAGTACTTC. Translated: CAISDYQGRQETQYF.

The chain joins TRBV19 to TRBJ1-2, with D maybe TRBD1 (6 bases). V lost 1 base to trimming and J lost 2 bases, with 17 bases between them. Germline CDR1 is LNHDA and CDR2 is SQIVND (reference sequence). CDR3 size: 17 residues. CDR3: CASSIGDGGGPNYGYTF. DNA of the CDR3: TGTGCCAGTAGTATAGGAGATGGCGGGGGGCCAAACTATGGCTACACCTTC.

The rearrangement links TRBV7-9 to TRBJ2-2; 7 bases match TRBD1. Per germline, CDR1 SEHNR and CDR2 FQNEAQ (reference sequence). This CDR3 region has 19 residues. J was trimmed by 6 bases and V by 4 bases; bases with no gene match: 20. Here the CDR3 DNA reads TGTGCCAGCAGCTCTACCTATACAGGGGAGCTCCTCTACGCCGGGGAGCTGTTTTTT. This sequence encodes CASSSTYTGELLYAGELFF. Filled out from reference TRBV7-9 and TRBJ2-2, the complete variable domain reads DTGVSQNPRHKITKRGQNVTFRCDPISEHNRLYWYRQTLGQGPEFLTYFQNEAQLEKSRLLSDRFSAERPKGSFSTLEIQRTEQGDSAMYLCASSSTYTGELLYAGELFFGEGSRLTVL.

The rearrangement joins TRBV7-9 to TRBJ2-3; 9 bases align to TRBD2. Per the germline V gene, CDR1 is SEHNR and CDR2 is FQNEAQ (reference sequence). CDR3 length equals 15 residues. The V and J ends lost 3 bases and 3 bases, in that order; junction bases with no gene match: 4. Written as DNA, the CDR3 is TGTGCCAGCAGCTTGGGGCTAGCGGGAACAGATACGCAGTATTTT. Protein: CASSLGLAGTDTQYF.

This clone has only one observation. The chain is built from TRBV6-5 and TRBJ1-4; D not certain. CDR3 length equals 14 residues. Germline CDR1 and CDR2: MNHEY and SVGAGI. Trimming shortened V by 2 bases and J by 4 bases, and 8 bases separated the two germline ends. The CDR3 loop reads CASSYGQNNEKLFF. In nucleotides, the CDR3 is TGTGCCAGCAGTTACGGGCAGAATAATGAAAAACTGTTTTTT.

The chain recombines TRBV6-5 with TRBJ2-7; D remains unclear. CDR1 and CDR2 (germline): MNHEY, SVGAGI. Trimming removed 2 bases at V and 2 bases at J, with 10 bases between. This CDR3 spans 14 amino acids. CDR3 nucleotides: TGTGCCAGCAGTTACGAGGCCAACCCCTACGAGCAGTACTTC. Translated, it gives CASSYEANPYEQYF.

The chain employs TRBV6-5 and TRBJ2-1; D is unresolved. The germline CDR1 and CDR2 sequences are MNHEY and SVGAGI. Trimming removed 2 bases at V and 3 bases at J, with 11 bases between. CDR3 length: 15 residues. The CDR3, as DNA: TGTGCCAGCAGTTACGGGGTCGTAGGCTACAATGAGCAGTTCTTC. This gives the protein CASSYGVVGYNEQFF.

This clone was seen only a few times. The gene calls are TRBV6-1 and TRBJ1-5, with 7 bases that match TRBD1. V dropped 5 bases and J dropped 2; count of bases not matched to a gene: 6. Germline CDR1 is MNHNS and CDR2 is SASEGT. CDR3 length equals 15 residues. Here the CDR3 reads CASSPTGLGNQPQHF. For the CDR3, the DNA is TGTGCCAGCAGTCCGACAGGGCTTGGCAATCAGCCCCAGCATTTT.

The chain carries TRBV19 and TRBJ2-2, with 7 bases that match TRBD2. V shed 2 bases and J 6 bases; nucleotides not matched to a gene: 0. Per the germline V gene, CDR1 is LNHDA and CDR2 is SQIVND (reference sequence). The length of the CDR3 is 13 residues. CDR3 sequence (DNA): TGTGCCAGTAGTATACGGGGGGCCGGGGAGCTGTTTTTT. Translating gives CASSIRGAGELFF.

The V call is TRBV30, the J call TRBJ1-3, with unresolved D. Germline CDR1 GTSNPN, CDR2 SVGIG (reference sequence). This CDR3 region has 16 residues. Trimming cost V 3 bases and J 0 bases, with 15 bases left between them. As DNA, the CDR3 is TGTGCCTGGAGAGATGGCAGGCTCGACTCTGGAAACACCATATATTTT. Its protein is CAWRDGRLDSGNTIYF.

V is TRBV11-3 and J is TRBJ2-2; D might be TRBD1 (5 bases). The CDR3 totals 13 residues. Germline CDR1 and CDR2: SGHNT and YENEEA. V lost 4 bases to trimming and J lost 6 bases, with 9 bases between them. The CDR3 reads CASSYQGPGELFF. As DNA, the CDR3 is TGTGCCAGCAGCTACCAGGGCCCCGGGGAGCTGTTTTTT.

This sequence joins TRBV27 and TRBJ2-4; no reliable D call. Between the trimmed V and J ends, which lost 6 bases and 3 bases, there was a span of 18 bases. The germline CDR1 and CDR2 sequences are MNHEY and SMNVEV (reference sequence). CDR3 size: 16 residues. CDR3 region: CASSNTEYRYKNIQYF. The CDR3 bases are TGTGCCAGCAGCAACACTGAATACAGATACAAAAACATTCAGTACTTC.

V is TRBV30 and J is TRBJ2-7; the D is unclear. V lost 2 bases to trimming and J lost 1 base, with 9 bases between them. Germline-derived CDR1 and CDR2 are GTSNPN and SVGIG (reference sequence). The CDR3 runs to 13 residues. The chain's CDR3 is CAWSPQESYEQYF. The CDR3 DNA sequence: TGTGCCTGGAGTCCCCAGGAGTCCTACGAGCAGTACTTC.

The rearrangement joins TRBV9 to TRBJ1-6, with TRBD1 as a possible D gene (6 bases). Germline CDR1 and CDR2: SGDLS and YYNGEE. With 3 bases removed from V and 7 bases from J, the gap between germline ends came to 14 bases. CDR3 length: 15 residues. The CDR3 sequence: CASSAWTEENSPLHF. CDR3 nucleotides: TGTGCCAGCAGCGCATGGACAGAGGAGAATTCACCCCTCCACTTT.